Detailed here is one T cell receptor (beta chain). Its target is not known. This record belongs to a study of cytomegalovirus exposure and HLA in healthy donors. Broader study findings: A missense variant in DCLRE1C was later tied to TCR beta V- and J-gene trimming. Earlier analysis looked at TCR beta V segments, and most were productive about 90% or about 30% of the time.

Trimming pared 4 bases from V and 3 bases from J, leaving 10 bases between. CDR3 size: 13 residues. From germline, CDR1 is SGHNT and CDR2 YYREEE (reference sequence). 13 Jbeta primers and 60 Vbeta primers were used for the PCR. Original methodology: Unique TCR beta chains numbered around 80 million in a later analysis, with roughly 10 million shared. Profiled with immunoSEQ multiplex PCR; TCRdb holds only in-frame clones, not every one. Clone size and the V and J calls come from that table; the DNA yielded D and trimming. The top ten clones hold nearly 3% of a sample with 63,000 or so clones, approximately 79% of them seen once.

The material sequenced was PBMCs. The chain links TRBV5-4 to TRBJ1-1; no reliable D call. The origin of this receptor is a woman aged 25 to 39 in good health and CMV-seronegative. The CDR3 sequence is CASSVNSHTEAFF. The CDR3 DNA is TGTGCCAGCAGCGTCAACAGTCACACTGAAGCTTTCTTT.